The next 14 T cell receptor beta chains were all read from a single sample in a study of tumor-infiltrating lymphocytes in oesophageal squamous cell carcinoma. TCRdb reanalysed the PCR reads using MiXCR and keeps one entry per CDR3 protein. The table records some 20,000 distinct CDR3 sequences, approximately 46% of them present only once. Input material: esophageal tumor tissue. The receptors come from a male donor with esophageal squamous cell carcinoma.

By sample fraction, this clonotype is medium-sized (0.01 to 0.1%). V usage is TRBV6-6 and J usage is TRBJ2-3; D is possibly TRBD1 (8 bases). This CDR3 is 17 amino acids long. V lost 2 bases and J 1 base, leaving 16 bases between the germline ends. The germline V gene has CDR1 MNHNY and CDR2 SVGAGI (reference sequence). In nucleotides, the CDR3 is TGTGCCAGCAGTTACGCATCCACAGGGGGGGGCACAGATACGCAGTATTTT. This translates into CASSYASTGGGTDTQYF.

Turning to this clonotype: Without the conserved terminal phenylalanine or tryptophan, this CDR3 likely stems from a read error. The DNA is omitted, as the CDR3 cannot be located on it reliably, and the CDR3 follows TCRdb's listing. This chain joins TRBV7-2 and TRBJ2-5; TRBD1, the table's D call, lacks a check against the DNA. The CDR3 adds up to 16 amino acids, both ends counted. Germline V CDR1 and CDR2: SGHTA, FQGNSA. The CDR3 reads CASSLGQGSYGYTFGS.

The chain is built from TRBV7-8 and TRBJ1-2, with 12 bases lining up with TRBD1. The V gene's germline CDR1 is SGHVS and CDR2 FQNEAQ. With V trimmed by 5 bases and J by 7 bases, 8 bases remained unmatched. The CDR3 extends over 15 amino acids. The CDR3 DNA sequence: TGTGCCAGCAGCCAGGAGGGACAGGGGGCTGGTGGCTACACCTTC. It yields the protein CASSQEGQGAGGYTF.

The V and J genes are TRBV11-2 and TRBJ2-7; D is uncertain. Near its end, the DNA agrees better with TRBJ2-5, so the J call may be wrong. The CDR3 loop spans 13 amino acids. Looked up from germline, CDR1 is SGHAT and CDR2 is FQNNGV. The CDR3 DNA is TGTGCCAGCAGCTTCGGCAGACAAGAGACCCAGTACTTC. It is translated as CASSFGRQETQYF.

This clonotype was counted at least ten times. The J gene is TRBJ1-2, the V gene TRBV24-1, with TRBD1 identical over 7 bases. Germline CDR1 is KGHDR and CDR2 is SFDVKD. The V gene end was trimmed by 5 bases and the J gene end by 2 bases; junction bases not matched to a gene: 1. CDR3 length: 13 residues. DNA of the CDR3: TGTGCCACCAGTGTGGACAGGAACTATGGCTACACCTTC. Protein: CATSVDRNYGYTF.

The V call is TRBV12-5, the J call TRBJ2-5; TRBD2 matches 9 bases. The germline V gene encodes CDR1 LGHNT and CDR2 FRNRAP. V trimming: 7 bases; J trimming: 11 bases; junction bases outside the gene matches: 14. The CDR3 is 14 residues long. Here the CDR3 reads CASAPSGIFYEQYF. In DNA form, the CDR3 reads TGTGCTAGTGCACCTAGCGGGATTTTCTATGAGCAGTACTTC.

This clonotype is medium-sized in the sample. The chain uses TRBV7-2 and TRBJ1-2, with 7 nucleotides matching TRBD1. Trimming cost V 4 bases and J 8 bases; bases outside gene matches: 4. The CDR3 length is 12 residues. Per the germline V gene, CDR1 is SGHTA and CDR2 is FQGNSA. The chain's CDR3 is CASSSNRGGYTF. The CDR3 DNA is TGTGCCAGCAGCTCAAACAGGGGAGGCTACACCTTC.

On this clonotype itself: The CDR3 does not close with the conserved phenylalanine or tryptophan, likely indicating a read error. The DNA is omitted, as the CDR3 cannot be located on it reliably, and the CDR3 follows TCRdb's listing. This chain connects TRBV10-3 to TRBJ2-7; TRBD2 was called by the table and not checked on the DNA. The CDR3 is made up of 15 amino acids, end residues included. Germline loops: CDR1 ENHRY, CDR2 SYGVKD. The CDR3 loop is CATARGDQETQYFGS.

About this clonotype: A much larger clone is a single base away; this may be a read error. The chain employs TRBV4-2 and TRBJ1-1; D gene uncertain. The J call may be incorrect, as the DNA end agrees better with TRBJ1-3. Germline lookup yields CDR1 LGHNA and CDR2 YNFKEQ. The CDR3 length is 16 residues. This chain's CDR3 is CASSQHGSLSGNTIYF. Here the CDR3 DNA reads TGTGCCAGCAGCCAACATGGGTCCCTCTCTGGAAACACCATATATTTT.

This clonotype is large within its sample. This chain joins TRBV7-2 and TRBJ2-7, with 7 bases fitting TRBD2. Germline lookup yields CDR1 SGHTA and CDR2 FQGNSA. With V trimmed by 1 base and J by 1 base, 7 bases remained unmatched. CDR3 length: 16 residues. The CDR3 region has the DNA TGTGCCAGCAGCTTAGGGGCGGGAGTTCGGTCCTACGAGCAGTACTTC. Residues: CASSLGAGVRSYEQYF.

This chain connects TRBV12-3 or TRBV12-4 to TRBJ2-5; 8 nucleotides align to TRBD1. TRBJ2-1 explains the end of the DNA better; the J call may be wrong. The CDR3 is made up of 11 amino acids. The DNA of the CDR3 is TGTGCCAGCAAGACAGGGGAGACCCAGTTCTTC. Its protein is CASKTGETQFF.

This clonotype was observed a single time. The rearrangement links TRBV7-3 to TRBJ2-5; 8 bases match TRBD2. Looked up from germline, CDR1 is SGHTA and CDR2 is FQGTGA. Trimming cost V 2 bases and J 11 bases; bases outside gene matches: 16. The CDR3 runs 16 residues. The CDR3 protein is CASSLLPGLGRDEQYF. The CDR3 coding sequence is TGTGCCAGCAGCTTATTACCGGGACTAGGGAGGGATGAGCAGTACTTC.

This clonotype came up a few times. The chain's CDR3 is CASSLAGHGYTF. DNA for the CDR3: TGTGCCAGCAGCTTAGCCGGACATGGCTACACCTTC. The genes are TRBV7-2 and TRBJ1-2; no clear D. This CDR3 is 12 amino acids long. Germline CDR1 and CDR2: SGHTA and FQGNSA. Trimming removed 0 bases at V and 6 bases at J, with 5 bases between.

V usage is TRBV11-2 and J usage is TRBJ2-5; 7 positions agree with TRBD2. The assigned J gene may be wrong: the sequence end matches TRBJ2-7 better. The CDR3 is 15 amino acids. Germline V gene sequence: CDR1 SGHAT, CDR2 FQNNGV. The CDR3 DNA reads TGTGCCAGCAGCTTAGTCGGCGGGAGTATCCACGAGCAGTACTTC. This gives the protein CASSLVGGSIHEQYF.